One sample yielded the 18 T cell receptor beta chains listed below, sequenced in a study of control samples from healthy donors and cancer patients (dated by TCRdb to about 2020). Library generation was performed with the immunoSEQ multiplex PCR assay. TCRdb carries this immuneACCESS record with in-frame sequences only. Its versions omit some clonotypes, under half of them owing to an unresolved V gene in the studies checked, with the rest unexplained. Within this sample are about 92,000 clones, with more than 75% of them counted one time only. The ten largest clones take up around 10% of the sample. What was sequenced was blood. The origin of the receptors is a woman aged 55 to 70 in good health.

The chain uses TRBV12-3 or TRBV12-4 and TRBJ1-1, with 8 bases matching TRBD1. J lost 10 bases, V lost 2 bases, and 6 bases had no gene match. The length of the CDR3 is 13 residues. CDR3 nucleotide sequence: TGTGCCAGCAGTTTACACAGACAGGGGCGAGCTTTCTTT. Its protein product is CASSLHRQGRAFF.

V gene TRBV19 combines with J gene TRBJ1-2, with unresolved D. The V end lost 5 bases, the J end lost 1 base, and 8 bases lay between the germline ends. Germline V gene sequence: CDR1 LNHDA, CDR2 SQIVND (reference sequence). The CDR3 spans 13 residues. The CDR3 DNA reads TGTGCCAGTAGTCCAGGCAGTAACTATGGCTACACCTTC. It specifies CASSPGSNYGYTF. Full variable domain (remainder filled in from reference TRBV19 and TRBJ1-2): DGGITQSPKYLFRKEGQNVTLSCEQNLNHDAMYWYRQDPGQGLRLIYYSQIVNDFQKGDIAEGYSVSREKKESFPLTVTSAQKNPTAFYLCASSPGSNYGYTFGSGTRLTVV.

The rearrangement links TRBV19 to TRBJ2-3; 7 bases line up with TRBD2. Germline V lookup: CDR1 LNHDA, CDR2 SQIVND (reference sequence). Unmatched junction bases numbered 8, after V lost 4 bases and J lost 4 bases. CDR3 length: 15 amino acids. The CDR3 sequence is CASSRRTSRPDTQYF. DNA for the CDR3: TGTGCCAGTAGTAGAAGGACTAGTCGCCCAGATACGCAGTATTTT.

The chain couples TRBV9 to TRBJ2-3; D unclear. The CDR3 runs to 15 residues. Trimming stripped 1 base from V and 0 bases from J, with 9 bases between. Germline V gene data show CDR1 as SGDLS and CDR2 as YYNGEE. The DNA of the CDR3 is TGTGCCAGCAGCGTACAGGATTCTAGCACAGATACGCAGTATTTT. This codes for CASSVQDSSTDTQYF.

This chain connects TRBV6-4 to TRBJ1-6; D gene uncertain. Germline V CDR1 and CDR2: MRHNA, SNTAGT. The V end lost 0 bases, the J end lost 7 bases, and 10 bases lay between the germline ends. CDR3 size: 15 residues. The CDR3 DNA is TGTGCCAGCAGTGACTCTCGGAGTGGAAATTCACCCCTCCACTTT. It yields the protein CASSDSRSGNSPLHF.

The chain employs TRBV11-2 and TRBJ2-3; 11 nucleotides agree with TRBD2. V lost 5 bases and J lost 3; bases outside the gene matches: 4. The CDR3 has 15 amino acids. CDR1 is SGHAT and CDR2 is FQNNGV in the germline V gene. CDR3: CASSPWTSGTDTQYF. The CDR3 DNA reads TGTGCCAGCAGCCCTTGGACTAGCGGGACAGATACGCAGTATTTT.

Here the CDR3 DNA reads TGTGCCAGCAGCTTTTACAGCTCTGGAAACACCATATATTTT. Protein: CASSFYSSGNTIYF. The chain combines TRBV5-6 with TRBJ1-3; no firm D call. Between the trimmed V and J ends, which lost 2 bases and 0 bases, there was a span of 6 bases. The germline V gene has CDR1 SGHDT and CDR2 YYEEEE. The CDR3 totals 14 residues.

V gene TRBV30 combines with J gene TRBJ2-5; 12 bases agree with TRBD2. The length of the CDR3 is 16 residues. Trimming took 0 bases from V and 5 from J; bases not matched to a gene: 7. Germline V lookup: CDR1 GTSNPN, CDR2 SVGIG (reference sequence). The CDR3 spells CAWSVPLAGGGETQYF. As DNA, the CDR3 is TGTGCCTGGAGTGTACCACTAGCGGGGGGCGGGGAGACCCAGTACTTC.

V and J are TRBV18 and TRBJ2-3; D remains ambiguous. The CDR3 is made up of 13 amino acids. V lost 1 base, J lost 4 bases, and 6 bases lay in between. CDR1 is KGHSH and CDR2 is LQKENI in the germline V gene. CDR3 bases: TGTGCCAGCTCACCACTGCAAGCAGATACGCAGTATTTT. This codes for CASSPLQADTQYF.

This chain joins TRBV6-1 and TRBJ2-7; TRBD1 matches at 7 bases. V dropped 2 bases and J dropped 6; count of bases not matched to a gene: 10. CDR1 is MNHNS, CDR2 SASEGT, per germline. The CDR3 covers 15 residues. CDR3 sequence (DNA): TGTGCCAGCAGTGAATTCGGGACAGCCGTATTCGAGCAGTACTTC. Amino acids: CASSEFGTAVFEQYF.

The chain links TRBV7-2 to TRBJ2-3; D uncertain. Germline V gene data show CDR1 as SGHTA and CDR2 as FQGNSA. The V gene lost 1 base and the J gene lost 0 bases, with 5 bases spanning the gap. This CDR3 is built from 14 residues. DNA of the CDR3: TGTGCCAGCAGCTTAGTGGGTAGCACAGATACGCAGTATTTT. Translation: CASSLVGSTDTQYF.

The V call is TRBV2, the J call TRBJ2-1; D not resolved. This CDR3 comprises 12 residues. The germline V and J ends were trimmed by 3 bases and 6 bases, with 6 bases remaining between them. Germline V gives CDR1 SNHLY, CDR2 FYNNEI. CDR3 protein: CASSDNSNEQFF. CDR3 sequence (DNA): TGTGCCAGCAGTGATAATTCCAATGAGCAGTTCTTC. Variable domain in full (rest from reference TRBV2 and TRBJ2-1): EPEVTQTPSHQVTQMGQEVILRCVPISNHLYFYWYRQILGQKVEFLVSFYNNEISEKSEIFDDQFSVERPDGSNFTLKIRSTKLEDSAMYFCASSDNSNEQFFGPGTRLTVL.

This chain uses TRBV19 with TRBJ1-1; 10 nucleotides match TRBD1. The trim removed 1 base at V and 1 base at J, leaving 0 bases unmatched. The CDR3 is 15 amino acids. Germline CDR1 and CDR2: LNHDA and SQIVND (reference sequence). The CDR3 loop reads CASSIGTGGNTEAFF. CDR3 in DNA: TGTGCCAGTAGTATAGGGACAGGGGGGAACACTGAAGCTTTCTTT.

The genes are TRBV28 and TRBJ2-3; no definite D call. Germline-derived CDR1 and CDR2 are MDHEN and SYDVKM. V shed 0 bases and J shed 0 bases, with 10 bases lying between them. The CDR3 totals 16 residues. In nucleotides, the CDR3 is TGTGCCAGCAGTTTATGGGGGTACGGCAGCACAGATACGCAGTATTTT. Translating it yields CASSLWGYGSTDTQYF.

The V call is TRBV5-4, the J call TRBJ1-4; 7 nucleotides align to TRBD1. The CDR3 covers 14 residues. Germline V gene data show CDR1 as SGHNT and CDR2 as YYREEE (reference sequence). The J segment lost 5 bases and the V segment lost 0 bases, leaving 1 base of the junction unmatched. The CDR3 DNA reads TGTGCCAGCAGCTTGGGGGGACAGAATGAAAAACTGTTTTTT. This encodes CASSLGGQNEKLFF.

The chain uses TRBV28 and TRBJ1-2; D unresolved. The length of the CDR3 is 11 residues. Trimming pared 4 bases from V and 7 bases from J, leaving 7 bases between. In germline, CDR1 is MDHEN, CDR2 SYDVKM. The CDR3: CASSWAGGYTF. CDR3 in DNA: TGTGCCAGCAGTTGGGCCGGTGGCTACACCTTC.

This clone was seen repeatedly, ten times or more. The identical CDR3 is also encoded by other nucleotide sequences in the sample. The rearrangement uses TRBV6-5 and TRBJ1-3, with a weak D call TRBD1 (6 bases). This CDR3 contains 13 residues. V dropped 9 bases and J dropped 0 bases, with 9 bases sitting between them. Germline assignment: CDR1 MNHEY and CDR2 SVGAGI. The CDR3 coding sequence is TGTGCCAGTAGCAGGGGCTCTGGAAACACCATATATTTT. It codes for CASSRGSGNTIYF.

This chain links TRBV5-1 with TRBJ2-5; 7 bases line up with TRBD2. From germline, CDR1 is SGHRS and CDR2 YFSETQ. This CDR3 is built from 14 residues. J was trimmed by 3 bases and V by 0 bases; bases with no gene match: 2. The CDR3 is CASSLGAGEETQYF. CDR3 bases: TGCGCCAGCAGCTTGGGGGCGGGAGAAGAGACCCAGTACTTC.